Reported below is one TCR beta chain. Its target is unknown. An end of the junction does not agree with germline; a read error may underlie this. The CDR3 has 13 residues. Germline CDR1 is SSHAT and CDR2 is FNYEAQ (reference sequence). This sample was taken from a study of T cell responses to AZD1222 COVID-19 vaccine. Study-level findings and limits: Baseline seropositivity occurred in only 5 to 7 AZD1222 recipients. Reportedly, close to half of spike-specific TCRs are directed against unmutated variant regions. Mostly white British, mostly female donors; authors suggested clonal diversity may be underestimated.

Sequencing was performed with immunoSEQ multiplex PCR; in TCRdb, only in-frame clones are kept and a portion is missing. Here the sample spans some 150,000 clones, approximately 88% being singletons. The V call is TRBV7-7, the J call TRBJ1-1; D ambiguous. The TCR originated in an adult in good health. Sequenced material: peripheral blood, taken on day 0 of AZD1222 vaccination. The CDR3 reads CASSDGRDTEAFF. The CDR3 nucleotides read TGTGCTAGCAGCGACGGACGGGACACTGAAGCTTTCTTT.